Following are 29 T cell receptor beta chains from one sample sequenced in a study of cytomegalovirus exposure and HLA in healthy donors. PCR was performed using 60 Vbeta and 13 Jbeta primers. The protocol was immunoSEQ multiplex PCR, while the TCRdb copy is restricted to in-frame clones and leaves out a portion. This sample has some 150,000 clones, with 65% to 75% found just once. The specimen was PBMCs. All receptors derive from a man between 25 and 39 years old in good health and CMV-seronegative.

The J gene is TRBJ2-2, the V gene TRBV6-5, with D unclear. This CDR3 comprises 14 residues. Germline lookup yields CDR1 MNHEY and CDR2 SVGAGI. Trimming stripped 1 base from V and 6 bases from J, with 9 bases between. The CDR3 protein is CASSYYAWPGELFF. As DNA, the CDR3 is TGTGCCAGCAGTTACTACGCTTGGCCCGGGGAGCTGTTTTTT.

The V and J genes are TRBV12-1 and TRBJ1-5; TRBD1 was called by the table and not checked on the DNA. TRBV12-1 corresponds to a pseudogene. This CDR3 has 16 residues. CDR3 loop: CASSRGTGWSNQPQHF. In DNA form, the CDR3 reads TGTGCCAGCAGCCGAGGGACAGGATGGAGCAATCAGCCCCAGCATTTT.

The chain couples TRBV27 to TRBJ1-2, with 9 bases identical to TRBD1. CDR3 length equals 16 residues. Germline V gene data show CDR1 as MNHEY and CDR2 as SMNVEV (reference sequence). Trimming at V came to 4 bases and at J to 2 bases, leaving 8 bases not matched to a gene. DNA of the CDR3: TGTGCCAGCAGTTCCAGGACAGGGGTAGGGAACTATGGCTACACCTTC. Amino acid sequence: CASSSRTGVGNYGYTF.

The chain links TRBV5-1 to TRBJ2-2; 7 nucleotides agree with TRBD1. CDR3 size: 16 residues. Germline CDR1 SGHRS, CDR2 YFSETQ. With 0 bases clipped from V and 3 bases from J, the junction kept 5 bases outside the gene matches. Here the CDR3 reads CASSLGQGRDTGELFF. The CDR3 DNA is TGCGCCAGCAGCTTGGGACAGGGCCGCGACACCGGGGAGCTGTTTTTT. Drawing the rest from reference TRBV5-1 and TRBJ2-2, the complete variable domain is KAGVTQTPRYLIKTRGQQVTLSCSPISGHRSVSWYQQTPGQGLQFLFEYFSETQRNKGNFPGRFSGRQFSNSRSEMNVSTLELGDSALYLCASSLGQGRDTGELFFGEGSRLTVL.

The rearrangement links TRBV7-9 to TRBJ2-1; possibly TRBD1 for D (6 bases). This CDR3 comprises 12 residues. Trimming took 5 bases from V and 5 from J, leaving 7 bases between them. The V gene's germline CDR1 is SEHNR and CDR2 FQNEAQ (reference sequence). The CDR3 DNA reads TGTGCCAGCAGCGAGGGGGACAATGAGCAGTTCTTC. This translates into CASSEGDNEQFF.

The V and J genes are TRBV6-4 and TRBJ2-7, with D perhaps matching TRBD2 (5 bases). Germline CDR1 MRHNA, CDR2 SNTAGT. The CDR3 spans 14 residues. Between the trimmed V and J ends, which lost 3 bases and 1 base, there was a span of 10 bases. The CDR3 loop is CASSEYPGSYEQYF. CDR3 sequence (DNA): TGTGCCAGCAGTGAGTACCCGGGGTCCTACGAGCAGTACTTC.

V and J are TRBV6-5 and TRBJ2-1; tentative D call: TRBD2 (6 bases). The CDR3 loop spans 14 amino acids. CDR1 and CDR2 from the germline V gene are MNHEY and SVGAGI. Between the trimmed V and J ends, which lost 6 bases and 8 bases, there was a span of 17 bases. As DNA, the CDR3 is TGTGCCAGCAGCCCCACCGGGGGACTCGATGAGCAGTTCTTC. Amino acids: CASSPTGGLDEQFF.

The rearrangement uses TRBV19 and TRBJ1-6; D may be TRBD1 (5 bases). Trimming removed 0 bases from V and 7 bases from J, with 7 bases in between. The CDR3 consists of 14 residues. CDR1 is LNHDA, CDR2 SQIVND, per germline (reference sequence). The CDR3 protein is CASSIDRVNSPLHF. In nucleotides, the CDR3 is TGTGCCAGTAGTATAGACAGGGTAAATTCACCCCTCCACTTT.

This clone was observed a few times. The genes are TRBV4-2 and TRBJ1-2, with 12 nucleotides matching TRBD1. The V segment lost 1 base and the J segment 6 bases; nucleotides outside the gene matches: 0. Germline V gene data show CDR1 as LGHNA and CDR2 as YNFKEQ. The CDR3 is 14 amino acids. The CDR3 nucleotides read TGTGCCAGCAGCCAAGGGGACAGGGGGCATGGCTACACCTTC. Amino acids: CASSQGDRGHGYTF.

The V call is TRBV15, the J call TRBJ1-4; 7 positions match TRBD1. Per the germline V gene, CDR1 is LNHNV and CDR2 is YYDKDF (reference sequence). V lost 5 bases to trimming and J lost 2 bases; unmatched junction nucleotides: 8. The CDR3 has 16 amino acids. This CDR3 is CATSAGQVRTNEKLFF. Written as DNA, the CDR3 is TGTGCCACCAGCGCTGGACAGGTTCGGACTAATGAAAAACTGTTTTTT.

The genes are TRBV6-5 and TRBJ1-2; 9 positions agree with TRBD1. The trim removed 7 bases at V and 4 bases at J, leaving 7 bases unmatched. Per germline, CDR1 MNHEY and CDR2 SVGAGI. CDR3 length equals 14 residues. The CDR3 DNA sequence: TGTGCCAGCAAAACAGGGGGCGCAGGCTATGGCTACACCTTC. As protein: CASKTGGAGYGYTF.

V gene TRBV28 combines with J gene TRBJ2-1; the match to TRBD2 covers 8 bases. This CDR3 spans 12 amino acids. Germline-derived CDR1 and CDR2 are MDHEN and SYDVKM. V trimming: 6 bases; J trimming: 7 bases; junction bases outside the gene matches: 2. The CDR3 nucleotides are TGTGCCAGCAGCTCTAGCGGGAATGAGCAGTTCTTC. Amino acids: CASSSSGNEQFF.

This clone appeared a few times. V gene TRBV27 combines with J gene TRBJ1-2, with TRBD1 identical over 10 bases. The CDR3 loop spans 15 amino acids. The trim removed 5 bases at V and 2 bases at J, leaving 5 bases unmatched. Germline CDR1 MNHEY, CDR2 SMNVEV (reference sequence). The DNA of the CDR3 is TGTGCCAGCAGTACCCGGACAGGGGGGAACTATGGCTACACCTTC. Its protein is CASSTRTGGNYGYTF.

The rearrangement links TRBV13 to TRBJ2-1, with 7 bases that match TRBD2. Germline V lookup: CDR1 PRHDT, CDR2 FYEKMQ (reference sequence). The CDR3 has 15 residues. The V and J ends lost 5 bases and 4 bases, in that order; junction bases with no gene match: 8. Here the CDR3 DNA reads TGTGCCAGCAGCCTTCCCCCCGGGGGGTACAATGAGCAGTTCTTC. It encodes CASSLPPGGYNEQFF.

V and J are TRBV5-1 and TRBJ1-4, with a tentative D call TRBD1 (6 bases). Germline V gene sequence: CDR1 SGHRS, CDR2 YFSETQ. Between the trimmed V and J ends, which lost 0 bases and 5 bases, there was a span of 8 bases. CDR3 length: 14 amino acids. CDR3: CASSLGTVNEKLFF. The CDR3, as DNA: TGCGCCAGCAGCTTGGGGACAGTCAATGAAAAACTGTTTTTT.

This clone has more than one count but fewer than ten. The sample carries other DNA sequences with the same CDR3. V is TRBV30 and J is TRBJ1-5, with TRBD1 as a possible D gene (5 bases). CDR1 GTSNPN and CDR2 SVGIG come from the germline V gene (reference sequence). Trimming shortened V by 0 bases and J by 5 bases, and 8 bases separated the two germline ends. CDR3 length: 13 residues. CDR3 DNA sequence: TGTGCCTGGAGTGTCGGGGGAGATCAGCCCCAGCATTTT. Translated: CAWSVGGDQPQHF.

The rearrangement uses TRBV5-1 and TRBJ2-6; TRBD1 might be the D (5 bases). Germline CDR1 SGHRS, CDR2 YFSETQ. V was shortened by 0 bases and J by 2 bases, with 6 bases between the two germline ends. The length of the CDR3 is 15 residues. CDR3 nucleotide sequence: TGCGCCAGCAGCTTGGTAGGGGCTGGGGCCAACGTCCTGACTTTC. Translated: CASSLVGAGANVLTF.

The rearrangement uses TRBV7-3 and TRBJ1-1; the match to TRBD1 covers 8 bases. CDR3 length: 15 residues. CDR1 and CDR2 (germline): SGHTA, FQGTGA. J gave up 0 bases and V 5 bases, and 5 bases lay outside the gene matches. The CDR3 sequence is CASSPQGVVNTEAFF. The CDR3 region has the DNA TGTGCCAGCAGCCCACAGGGGGTAGTGAACACTGAAGCTTTCTTT.

This sequence joins TRBV19 and TRBJ2-5, with TRBD1 matching 12 bases. Germline values: CDR1 LNHDA, CDR2 SQIVND (reference sequence). The CDR3 runs 15 residues. V shed 5 bases, J shed 2 bases, and the junction held 3 bases outside the gene matches. CDR3 sequence reads: CASSPGQGAQETQYF. CDR3 nucleotides: TGTGCCAGTAGTCCGGGACAGGGGGCACAAGAGACCCAGTACTTC.

As regards this clone: Other nucleotide sequences from this sample produce the same CDR3. CDR3 bases: TGTGCCACCCACCGTGACAGGATAGACAATGAGCAGTTCTTC. This encodes CATHRDRIDNEQFF. The genes are TRBV15 and TRBJ2-1, with D possibly matching TRBD1 (6 bases). The CDR3 is 14 residues long. CDR1 is LNHNV and CDR2 is YYDKDF in the germline V gene (reference sequence). V lost 8 bases and J 5 bases, leaving 16 bases between the germline ends.

The V call is TRBV10-3, the J call TRBJ2-3; 8 nucleotides match TRBD1. The germline gives CDR1 ENHRY, CDR2 SYGVKD. CDR3 length: 13 residues. Trimming at V came to 7 bases and at J to 4 bases, leaving 4 bases not matched to a gene. The CDR3 DNA is TGTGCCATCAAGGGGACAGGCCCAGATACGCAGTATTTT. This codes for CAIKGTGPDTQYF.

This clone was detected a few times. The rearrangement joins TRBV5-4 to TRBJ1-2, with 9 bases identical to TRBD1. The CDR3 length is 15 residues. CDR1 is SGHNT, CDR2 YYREEE, per germline (reference sequence). V dropped 4 bases and J dropped 8; count of bases not matched to a gene: 12. The CDR3 region has the DNA TGTGCCAGCAGCCCCATACCGGGACAGGGAGTCGGCTACACCTTC. Protein sequence: CASSPIPGQGVGYTF.

This clone was seen once. In DNA form, the CDR3 reads TGCGCCAGCAGCTCGGGCTTGCGGGGGGGCGACGATACGCAGTATTTT. It codes for CASSSGLRGGDDTQYF. The chain employs TRBV5-1 and TRBJ2-3, with 9 nucleotides matching TRBD2. The CDR3 length is 16 residues. CDR1 is SGHRS, CDR2 YFSETQ, per germline. Trimming took 3 bases from V and 6 from J; bases not matched to a gene: 11.

The chain couples TRBV7-6 to TRBJ2-1; 8 bases line up with TRBD2. Germline-derived CDR1 and CDR2 are SGHVS and FNYEAQ. The CDR3 has 15 amino acids. With V trimmed by 1 base and J by 2 bases, 1 base remained unmatched. CDR3 sequence reads: CASSLGAGAYNEQFF. The CDR3 coding sequence is TGTGCCAGCAGCTTAGGAGCGGGAGCCTACAATGAGCAGTTCTTC.

The chain links TRBV5-1 to TRBJ1-6; D perhaps matches TRBD1 (5 bases). Germline CDR1 and CDR2: SGHRS and YFSETQ. V gave up 7 bases and J gave up 9 bases, with 20 bases separating them. The CDR3 runs to 15 residues. The CDR3, as DNA: TGCGCCAGCGGACCCGGGGGGGAAGGGTCTTCACCCCTCCACTTT. As protein: CASGPGGEGSSPLHF. The variable domain in full, with the rest retrieved from reference TRBV5-1 and TRBJ1-6, is KAGVTQTPRYLIKTRGQQVTLSCSPISGHRSVSWYQQTPGQGLQFLFEYFSETQRNKGNFPGRFSGRQFSNSRSEMNVSTLELGDSALYLCASGPGGEGSSPLHFGNGTRLTVT.

The chain is built from TRBV7-6 and TRBJ2-3; TRBD1 aligns across 11 bases. The germline V gene encodes CDR1 SGHVS and CDR2 FNYEAQ. V shed 6 bases and J 3 bases; nucleotides not matched to a gene: 5. This CDR3 contains 15 residues. In DNA, the CDR3 is TGTGCCAGCAGTCGGACAGGGGGCGAGACAGATACGCAGTATTTT. Its protein is CASSRTGGETDTQYF. Looking up the rest from reference TRBV7-6 and TRBJ2-3 gives the full variable domain: GAGVSQSPRYKVTKRGQDVALRCDPISGHVSLYWYRQALGQGPEFLTYFNYEAQQDKSGLPNDRFSAERPEGSISTLTIQRTEQRDSAMYRCASSRTGGETDTQYFGPGTRLTVL.

The chain employs TRBV7-2 and TRBJ2-2; weak D call: TRBD1 (6 bases). Germline V gene sequence: CDR1 SGHTA, CDR2 FQGNSA. There are 14 residues in the CDR3. Trimming took 10 bases from V and 0 from J, leaving 12 bases between them. For the CDR3, the DNA is TGTGCCACATCGGACAGACCGAACACCGGGGAGCTGTTTTTT. Its translation: CATSDRPNTGELFF. Combining the CDR3 with reference TRBV7-2 and TRBJ2-2 gives the whole variable domain GAGVSQSPSNKVTEKGKDVELRCDPISGHTALYWYRQSLGQGLEFLIYFQGNSAPDKSGLPSDRFSAERTGGSVSTLTIQRTQQEDSAVYLCATSDRPNTGELFFGEGSRLTVL.

The genes are TRBV5-4 and TRBJ1-4; 7 bases match TRBD1. Trimming removed 0 bases from V and 6 bases from J; junction bases left unmatched: 2. Germline V gene lookup returns CDR1 SGHNT and CDR2 YYREEE (reference sequence). The CDR3 is made up of 14 amino acids. The chain's CDR3 is CASSLGQGDEKLFF. CDR3 nucleotide sequence: TGTGCCAGCAGCTTGGGACAGGGAGATGAAAAACTGTTTTTT.

The rearrangement links TRBV11-2 to TRBJ2-7; 10 bases line up with TRBD2. Looked up from germline, CDR1 is SGHAT and CDR2 is FQNNGV. This CDR3 contains 15 residues. V shed 5 bases, J shed 5 bases, and the junction held 9 bases outside the gene matches. The CDR3 protein is CASSLLAGAGHEQYF. The CDR3, as DNA: TGTGCCAGCAGCCTCCTAGCGGGGGCGGGCCACGAGCAGTACTTC. The full variable domain, with the rest looked up from reference TRBV11-2 and TRBJ2-7, is EAGVAQSPRYKIIEKRQSVAFWCNPISGHATLYWYQQILGQGPKLLIQFQNNGVVDDSQLPKDRFSAERLKGVDSTLKIQPAKLEDSAVYLCASSLLAGAGHEQYFGPGTRLTVT.